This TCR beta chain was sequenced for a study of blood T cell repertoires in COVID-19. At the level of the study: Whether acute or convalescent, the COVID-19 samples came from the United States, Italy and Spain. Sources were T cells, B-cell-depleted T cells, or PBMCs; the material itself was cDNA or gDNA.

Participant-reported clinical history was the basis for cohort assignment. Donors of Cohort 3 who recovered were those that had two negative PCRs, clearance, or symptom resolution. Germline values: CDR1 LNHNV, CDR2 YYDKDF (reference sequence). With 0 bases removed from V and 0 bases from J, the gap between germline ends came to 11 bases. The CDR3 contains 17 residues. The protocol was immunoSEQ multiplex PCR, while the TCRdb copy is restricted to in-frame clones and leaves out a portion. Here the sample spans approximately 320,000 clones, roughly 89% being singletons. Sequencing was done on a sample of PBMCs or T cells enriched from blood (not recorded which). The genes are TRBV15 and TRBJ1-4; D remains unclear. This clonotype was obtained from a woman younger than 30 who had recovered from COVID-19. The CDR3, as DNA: TGTGCCACCAGCAGAGATCAAGTCCAGGCAACTAATGAAAAACTGTTTTTT. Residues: CATSRDQVQATNEKLFF. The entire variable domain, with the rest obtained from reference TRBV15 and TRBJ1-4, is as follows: DAMVIQNPRYQVTQFGKPVTLSCSQTLNHNVMYWYQQKSSQAPKLLFHYYDKDFNNEADTPDNFQSRRPNTSFCFLDIRSPGLGDTAMYLCATSRDQVQATNEKLFFGSGTQLSVL.